One and the same sample provided the 19 T cell receptor beta chains below, sequenced in a study of T cell repertoires in cytomegalovirus infection. No cognate antigen is known for these TCRs. From the reads, TCRdb called clonotypes with MiXCR, one entry per CDR3 protein. The data hold tens of thousands of distinct CDR3 sequences, with 35% to 50% observed a single time. This specimen was CD8+ T cells from cultured PBMCs, taken from culture after CMV antigen stimulation. These receptors were taken from a human donor in good health (CMV status not recorded). Some clones in this sample may be carry-over from other donors' samples.

As for this clonotype: Relative to the germline gene, one junction end is altered; a read error may explain this. The DNA of the CDR3 is TGTGCCACCCTTCAGGGGACTGAAGCCTTCTTT. Residues: CATLQGTEAFF. V usage is TRBV6-6 and J usage is TRBJ1-1; the D gene is possibly TRBD1 (6 bases). Germline V gene lookup returns CDR1 MNHNY and CDR2 SVGAGI (reference sequence). The CDR3 runs to 11 residues.

This clonotype has more than one count but fewer than ten. The CDR3 sequence: CASSQSGPVDSYNEQFF. CDR3 sequence (DNA): TGCGCCAGCAGCCAGTCAGGGCCCGTGGACTCCTACAATGAGCAGTTCTTC. V gene TRBV4-1 combines with J gene TRBJ2-1; D may be TRBD1 (5 bases). The CDR3 is 17 residues long. The germline gives CDR1 MGHRA, CDR2 YSYEKL. Trimming cost V 3 bases and J 0 bases, with 15 bases left between them.

There are many counts of this clonotype. The chain combines TRBV9 with TRBJ2-2; TRBD2 agrees at 7 bases. The CDR3 spans 16 residues. After removal of 4 bases from V and 4 bases from J, the junction contained 10 bases not matched to a gene. The germline gives CDR1 SGDLS, CDR2 YYNGEE. The CDR3 sequence: CASSPGRASGTGELFF. As DNA, the CDR3 is TGTGCCAGCAGCCCTGGGAGGGCGTCGGGCACCGGGGAGCTGTTTTTT.

The chain is built from TRBV7-8 and TRBJ2-1, with TRBD2 matching 12 bases. Trimming took 0 bases from V and 4 from J; bases not matched to a gene: 7. CDR3 length: 18 residues. CDR1 and CDR2 (germline): SGHVS, FQNEAQ. The CDR3 sequence: CASSLAPGLAGPYNEQFF. As DNA, the CDR3 is TGTGCCAGCAGCTTAGCCCCGGGACTAGCGGGCCCTTACAATGAGCAGTTCTTC.

This clonotype was seen a few times. V and J are TRBV19 and TRBJ2-3; D might be TRBD1 (6 bases). Germline V gives CDR1 LNHDA, CDR2 SQIVND (reference sequence). V was trimmed by 9 bases and J by 5 bases, leaving 30 bases between them. The CDR3 is 18 amino acids. The CDR3 region is CASRRAGTGSRRVDTQYF. For the CDR3, the DNA is TGTGCCAGCAGACGGGCGGGTACAGGGTCCAGACGTGTAGATACGCAGTATTTT.

The sample holds a few counts of this clonotype. The chain employs TRBV7-6 and TRBJ2-7, with a possible D match to TRBD2 (6 bases). The germline V gene encodes CDR1 SGHVS and CDR2 FNYEAQ. This CDR3 has 13 amino acids. V was trimmed by 5 bases and J by 6 bases, leaving 14 bases between them. The CDR3 nucleotides read TGTGCCAGCAGCCCCACCGGGGGTCTCGAGCAGTACTTC. Translated, it gives CASSPTGGLEQYF.

The V call is TRBV20-1, the J call TRBJ2-7; 11 bases map to TRBD1. V was pared by 5 bases and J by 3 bases, with 6 bases of the junction left unmatched. CDR1 and CDR2 from the germline V gene are DFQATT and SNEGSKA (reference sequence). The CDR3 is 14 amino acids. Here the CDR3 reads CSARTGQGVYEQYF. In DNA, the CDR3 is TGCAGTGCTCGAACGGGACAGGGGGTCTACGAGCAGTACTTC.

This clonotype turned up a few times. V usage is TRBV6-1 and J usage is TRBJ2-5; tentatively, D is TRBD2 (6 bases). The ends were cut back, 5 bases at V and 5 bases at J, with 18 bases in the middle. The length of the CDR3 is 15 residues. Germline V gene lookup returns CDR1 MNHNS and CDR2 SASEGT. CDR3 region: CASSPGLIYPETQYF. The DNA for the CDR3 is TGTGCCAGCAGTCCGGGACTCATCTATCCGGAGACCCAGTACTTC.

The V and J genes are TRBV6-2 or TRBV6-3 and TRBJ2-2; D possibly corresponds to TRBD1 (5 bases). Germline V lookup: CDR1 MNHEY, CDR2 SVGEGT. V shed 5 bases and J shed 3 bases, with 16 bases lying between them. CDR3 length: 16 residues. The CDR3 DNA reads as TGTGCCAGCAGTGCCGTTTACCTACAGGACACCGGGGAGCTGTTTTTT. Translating it yields CASSAVYLQDTGELFF.

This clonotype was seen a few times. The V gene is TRBV27, the J gene TRBJ2-5, with 12 bases matching TRBD2. CDR3 length equals 19 residues. V lost 5 bases and J lost 5; bases outside the gene matches: 18. Germline CDR1 reads MNHEY; CDR2 reads SMNVEV (reference sequence). For the CDR3, the DNA is TGTGCCAGCAGTCAATTCCAAACGACTAGCGGGGGTAGTAGGGAGACCCAGTACTTC. The encoded protein is CASSQFQTTSGGSRETQYF.

The chain joins TRBV28 to TRBJ1-2, with unresolved D. There are 12 residues in the CDR3. Germline V gene lookup returns CDR1 MDHEN and CDR2 SYDVKM. The V gene lost 4 bases and the J gene lost 5 bases, with 8 bases spanning the gap. CDR3 amino acids: CASSWLGYGYTF. DNA of the CDR3: TGTGCCAGCAGTTGGCTAGGGTATGGCTACACCTTC.

This clonotype has ten or more counts. The rearrangement joins TRBV6-1 to TRBJ1-3, with 10 bases matching TRBD1. The CDR3 extends over 15 amino acids. Germline loops: CDR1 MNHNS, CDR2 SASEGT. V was clipped by 6 bases and J by 4 bases; unmatched bases: 6. CDR3 protein: CASSPDRGPGNTIYF. Here the CDR3 DNA reads TGTGCCAGCAGCCCCGACAGGGGGCCGGGAAACACCATATATTTT.

The chain links TRBV5-4 to TRBJ2-6, with D unresolved. This CDR3 region has 16 residues. The V end lost 5 bases, the J end lost 2 bases, and 14 bases lay between the germline ends. Germline V gene lookup returns CDR1 SGHNT and CDR2 YYREEE (reference sequence). The CDR3 nucleotides read TGTGCCAGCAGAATCTTCGGGTTGACTGGGGCCAACGTCCTGACTTTC. This sequence encodes CASRIFGLTGANVLTF.

The chain's CDR3 is CASSYGGENEQFF. The CDR3 nucleotides are TGTGCCAGCAGTTACGGCGGAGAGAATGAGCAGTTCTTC. The J gene is TRBJ2-1, the V gene TRBV27; no clear D gene. Germline CDR1 is MNHEY and CDR2 is SMNVEV (reference sequence). The CDR3 is made up of 13 amino acids. V lost 4 bases and J lost 7, with 11 bases in between.

About this clonotype: Given a much more abundant clone one base away, this may be a read error. J is TRBJ1-6 and V is TRBV7-2; D is uncertain. CDR3 length: 15 residues. Germline CDR1 SGHTA, CDR2 FQGNSA. V shed 7 bases and J shed 7 bases, with 17 bases lying between them. DNA for the CDR3: TGTGCCAGCAACCACAACGGGGAGGAGAATTCACCCCTCCACTTT. Its translation is CASNHNGEENSPLHF.

Ten or more counts support this clonotype. The chain is built from TRBV6-1 and TRBJ2-1, with 11 bases fitting TRBD2. Trimming took 3 bases from V and 2 from J; bases not matched to a gene: 9. The CDR3 contains 18 residues. CDR1 and CDR2 from the germline V gene are MNHNS and SASEGT. The CDR3: CASSDPSGGRLTYNEQFF. DNA of the CDR3: TGTGCCAGCAGTGACCCTAGCGGGGGGCGTCTCACCTACAATGAGCAGTTCTTC.

This clonotype occurred a few times. The chain uses TRBV28 and TRBJ1-5; 12 bases align to TRBD1. In germline, CDR1 is MDHEN, CDR2 SYDVKM. The CDR3 contains 17 residues. The J segment lost 6 bases and the V segment lost 7 bases, leaving 13 bases of the junction unmatched. The CDR3 coding sequence is TGTGCCAGCAATCCCGGGACAGGGGGCGCGATTGGTCAGCCCCAGCATTTT. Translating gives CASNPGTGGAIGQPQHF.

The chain carries TRBV12-3 or TRBV12-4 and TRBJ2-1; D might be TRBD2 (7 bases). The CDR3 extends over 16 amino acids. The V and J ends lost 3 bases and 6 bases respectively, with 18 bases between them. CDR3 nucleotide sequence: TGTGCCAGCAGTTTTCGGTTGGGGGGGCCCATCAATGAGCAGTTCTTC. It yields the protein CASSFRLGGPINEQFF.

The rearrangement links TRBV20-1 to TRBJ1-5; D is possibly TRBD1 (5 bases). V was trimmed by 0 bases and J by 0 bases, leaving 12 bases between them. This CDR3 is 16 amino acids long. Per the germline V gene, CDR1 is DFQATT and CDR2 is SNEGSKA (reference sequence). The CDR3, as DNA: TGCAGTGCTAGAGATTCACGGGACGGTAGCAATCAGCCCCAGCATTTT. It codes for CSARDSRDGSNQPQHF.